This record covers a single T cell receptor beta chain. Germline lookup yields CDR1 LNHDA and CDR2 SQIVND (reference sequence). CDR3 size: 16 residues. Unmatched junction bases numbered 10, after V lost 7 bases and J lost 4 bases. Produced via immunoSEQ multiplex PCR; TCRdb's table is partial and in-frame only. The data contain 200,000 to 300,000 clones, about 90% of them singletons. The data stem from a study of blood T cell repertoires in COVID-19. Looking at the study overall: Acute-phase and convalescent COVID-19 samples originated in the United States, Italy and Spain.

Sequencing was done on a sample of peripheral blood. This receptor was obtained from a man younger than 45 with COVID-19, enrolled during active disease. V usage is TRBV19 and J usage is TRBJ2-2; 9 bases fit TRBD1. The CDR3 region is CASTTLDRGGTGELFF. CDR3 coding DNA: TGTGCCAGTACAACCTTGGACAGGGGTGGCACCGGGGAGCTGTTTTTT.